This T cell receptor (beta chain) was sequenced during a study of CXCR3-negative and CXCR3-positive naive CD8 T cells (dated by TCRdb to the late 2010s). In the study overall: In total, roughly 150 million TRB reads were obtained, or roughly 1.5 +/- 0.3 million reads per library. Data from fewer than 12 donors, pooled across two independent experiments, went into the diversity and physicochemical repertoire analyses. TRBV-TRBJ cluster analysis included naive subsets from a handful of donors and memory cells from 3 donors.

For each CD8+ T cell subset, flow sorting was done in triplicate, and 300,000 to 350,000 cells per subset went directly into RLT lysis buffer. To keep memory contaminants out, a stringent definition of naive CD8+ T cells was applied: CD45RO-CCR7+CD27+CD95-. Using standard density gradient centrifugation, peripheral blood mononuclear cells were isolated from buffy coats. A FACSAria III was used to flow-sort naive CXCR3-negative and CXCR3-positive CD8+ T cells. Total RNA was extracted from sorted cells using an RNeasy Mini Kit. On this clonotype: It has no known antigen specificity.

Study-wide conclusions, independent of this receptor: Because CXCR3 expression was partially decreased after cryopreservation, freshly isolated PBMCs were used for most assays. Within the same donor, TRBV-TRBJ usage looked similar between naive CXCR3-negative and CXCR3-positive cells, but memory cells had distinct patterns. Repertoire diversity was comparably high in both naive subsets but much lower in memory CD8+ T cells. TRB CDR3s from CXCR3-positive naive cells showed higher hydrophobicity (lower Kidera factor 4), lower energy, and higher strength and volume indices than CXCR3-negative naive cells. Surface CD5, linked to self-reactivity in mice, was comparable between naive subsets; TCR interaction strength was therefore also inferred from TRB CDR3 physicochemical properties.

The listed sequencing device is NextSeq 550. The Human TCR Profiling Kit (MiLaboratory) was used to make UMI-labeled 5' RACE TRB cDNA libraries. cDNA synthesis used the entire amount of extracted RNA, and PCR amplification then used the entire amount of cDNA produced. Libraries were prepared in parallel using an identical number of PCR cycles. On the authors' methods: About 50,000 +/- 10,000 unique UMI-labeled TRB cDNA molecules per library were extracted with MIGEC and MiXCR, with at least two reads per UMI required. An average of approximately 40,000 +/- 10,000 functional in-frame TRB CDR3 nucleotide clonotypes without stop codons was found per library. After downsampling to 5000 UMI-labeled TRB molecules per sample, diversity metrics, including normalized Shannon-Wiener and Chao1, were computed in VDJtools. For the central five CDR3 residues, VDJtools calculated physicochemical properties weighted by clonotype size, namely interaction energy, strength, volume and Kidera factor 4. TCRdb reprocessed the sequencing reads and holds a single record per CDR3 protein sequence, with no DNA. The V and J calls were not made by the authors but by TCRdb's processing. In this sample's table one finds 5,500 to 6,000 distinct CDR3 sequences. The top ten clones comprise less than 2.5% of the sample.

The CDR3 measures 16 amino acids from cysteine to phenylalanine. A DNA sequence was not provided. CDR1 and CDR2 (SGHDT, YYEEEE) derive from the germline V gene. The chain is encoded by TRBV5-6 joined to TRBJ2-4; TCRdb lists TRBD1, though no DNA is available to test this call. The sequence was collected from a human donor in good health. Some clones in this sample may be carry-over from other donors' samples. Sequencing was done on a sample of naive CXCR3+ CD8+ T cells from blood. The cell subset or site label for this specimen denotes: CD45RO-CCR7+CD27+CD95- naive CD8+ T cells expressing CXCR3 (TNR3+). This receptor carries the CDR3 CASSPPPKVAKNIQYF.